This TCR beta chain is from a study of cytomegalovirus exposure and HLA in healthy donors. On the study more broadly: The Caucasian-associated ancestry cluster held roughly 78% of 300 to 450 genotyped donors. General study findings and limits: Apparent HLA restriction characterized most CMV-associated TCR beta chains in a later analysis.

This clone appeared a few times. Its specificity is not known. The CDR3 covers 14 residues. Germline V lookup: CDR1 WSHSY, CDR2 SAAADI. J was trimmed by 3 bases and V by 6 bases; bases with no gene match: 5. Use of 60 Vbeta and 13 Jbeta primers characterized the PCR. Data came from immunoSEQ multiplex PCR; TCRdb stores just in-frame clones and leaves some out. The sample comprises about 150,000 clones, approximately 80% of which are singletons, and 5.6% rests with the top ten. The source material was PBMCs. V and J are TRBV10-2 and TRBJ1-2; TRBD1 agrees at 9 bases. The sequence derives from a woman aged 40 to 50 in good health and CMV-seropositive. In DNA form, the CDR3 reads TGCGCCAGCAGCCGGGACAGGGCTGACTATGGCTACACCTTC. Translating gives CASSRDRADYGYTF.